This T cell receptor (beta chain) was profiled in a study of OX40 agonist ivuxolimab in advanced cancers. Broadly, across the study: Ivuxolimab was a fully human IgG2 agonistic monoclonal antibody targeting the costimulatory receptor OX40 (CD134). Intravenous ivuxolimab was administered to patients every 2 weeks at six dose levels: 0.01, 0.1, 0.3, 1.5, 3 and 10 mg/kg. Among the approximately 50 dose-escalation patients, some 20 had hepatocellular carcinoma, 15 melanoma, 9 renal cell carcinoma and 9 head and neck cancer. In the dose-escalation cohort, 65% to 90% of patients were male, and the mean age was about 55 years, with a range of roughly 20 to 85. Patients were allowed to have had prior anti-PD-1, anti-PD-L1 or anti-CTLA-4 therapy, and more than 30% of the dose-escalation patients had previously received checkpoint inhibitors. Partial responses were achieved by three dose-escalation patients, of whom one had hepatocellular carcinoma and two had cutaneous melanoma. The purpose of peripheral TCRbeta sequencing was to test whether ivuxolimab changed TCR sequence diversity and led to clonal T-cell expansion. The paper covers the monotherapy dose-escalation part of the phase I ivuxolimab trial, which included N of about 50 patients. General conclusions and limits of the study: Low levels of normalized T-cell clonal expansion were also seen in some patients who did not respond. After ivuxolimab, more expanded clones were found on average in CD8+ T cells than in CD4+ T cells. Clonal expansion of both CD4+ and CD8+ blood T cells was observed from baseline to week 6 at doses 0.1 to 3.0 mg/kg. Partial responders in the 0.1-3.0 mg/kg groups had among the lowest normalized peripheral clonal expansion, especially among CD8+ T cells. The antigen specificity of the clonally expanded peripheral T cells was not determined.

To sequence the TCRbeta CDR3 region, genomic DNA was isolated from the sorted cells. TCRbeta CDR3 regions were sequenced using the immunoSEQ Assay. As stored in TCRdb, this immuneACCESS dataset retains in-frame rearrangements with V and J assigned. A fraction of the clones does not appear; measured against another copy, unresolved V genes explain less than half of the discrepancy, and the remainder lacks a known reason. The sample contains more than 70,000 clones, under 95% of them found a single time. The top ten hold around 0.34% of the sample. The cysteine opens and the phenylalanine closes a CDR3 of 14 amino acids. Only the CDR3 part of the read is kept: 42 bases, read in frame from the first base. The germline V and J ends show losses of 3 bases and 2 bases respectively, and no gene match explains 5 bases of the junction. CDR1 GTSNPN and CDR2 SVGIG were looked up in the germline V gene (reference sequence).

A word on this clone: Its antigen is unknown. No much larger clone exists at a distance of one base, and base qualities are not known.

Patients with a history of autoimmune disease or receiving systemic immunosuppression were excluded from the trial. Peripheral blood for TCR sequencing was drawn from every dose cohort at baseline, at cycle 4 day 1 and at cycle 7 day 1. The samples were drawn from a first-in-human, open-label, multicenter phase I dose-escalation trial of ivuxolimab. Adults with locally advanced or metastatic melanoma, renal cell carcinoma, hepatocellular carcinoma or head and neck squamous cell carcinoma were enrolled in the trial. CD4+ and CD8+ T cells were sorted separately from peripheral blood before TCR sequencing.

The specimen was CD4+ or CD8+ T cells sorted from blood, collected in a trial of the OX40 agonist ivuxolimab. The V and J genes are TRBV30 and TRBJ2-7; TRBD2 agrees with 9 junctional bases. The receptor was derived from an adult with an advanced solid tumor such as melanoma, head and neck, liver or kidney cancer. CDR3 loop: CAWRASGRPYEQYF. The sequenced DNA: TGTGCCTGGAGGGCCAGCGGGAGGCCCTACGAGCAGTACTTC.